These 21 T cell receptor beta chains came from one sample sequenced in a study of technical replicates of blood from a handful of donors. Here immunoSEQ multiplex PCR was the method, and the copy in TCRdb shows in-frame clones only, minus some. The sample includes tens of thousands of clones, 90% to 95% of them seen just once. Sequenced sample: T cells isolated from PBMCs. All receptors derive from a human donor in good health.

A word on this clone: A junction boundary mismatches the germline segment, possibly from a read error. J is TRBJ2-7 and V is TRBV10-1; D remains ambiguous. CDR3 size: 13 residues. From germline, CDR1 is WNHNN and CDR2 SYGVQD (reference sequence). CDR3 sequence reads: CASSVSTRERRNF. CDR3 bases: TGCGCCAGCAGTGTTTCTACCCGAGAGCGCCGGAACTTC.

The rearrangement uses TRBV11-2 and TRBJ2-5; weak D call: TRBD1 (6 bases). Trimming cost V 5 bases and J 2 bases, with 15 bases left between them. The germline gives CDR1 SGHAT, CDR2 FQNNGV. This CDR3 has 15 residues. CDR3 amino acids: CASSHLFRGQETQYF. The CDR3, as DNA: TGTGCCAGCAGCCATCTTTTCAGGGGTCAAGAGACCCAGTACTTC.

The chain links TRBV11-2 to TRBJ2-7; 7 bases match TRBD1. CDR3 size: 15 residues. Per the germline V gene, CDR1 is SGHAT and CDR2 is FQNNGV. The J segment lost 2 bases and the V segment lost 0 bases, leaving 4 bases of the junction unmatched. As DNA, the CDR3 is TGTGCCAGCAGCTTAGAGGGACAGACTCCCTACGAGCAGTACTTC. It specifies CASSLEGQTPYEQYF.

This clone was seen once. V usage is TRBV4-1 and J usage is TRBJ2-7, with 7 positions matching TRBD1. J was trimmed by 11 bases and V by 4 bases; bases with no gene match: 23. The CDR3 extends over 17 amino acids. CDR1 and CDR2 (germline): MGHRA, YSYEKL. The CDR3 spells CASSRGQAYGPVPPKYF. The CDR3 region has the DNA TGCGCCAGCAGCCGAGGACAGGCCTACGGTCCTGTCCCACCCAAGTACTTC.

V gene TRBV9 combines with J gene TRBJ2-5; TRBD2 matches at 10 bases. Trimming took 2 bases from V and 5 from J; bases not matched to a gene: 9. Germline V lookup: CDR1 SGDLS, CDR2 YYNGEE. The CDR3 extends over 16 amino acids. As DNA, the CDR3 is TGTGCCAGCAGCGTTAGCCCTAGCGGGAGAGGCGAGACCCAGTACTTC. It yields the protein CASSVSPSGRGETQYF.

The rearrangement uses TRBV7-9 and TRBJ2-5, with 9 bases matching TRBD1. This CDR3 region has 15 residues. The V gene end was trimmed by 5 bases and the J gene end by 5 bases; junction bases not matched to a gene: 9. Germline V gene sequence: CDR1 SEHNR, CDR2 FQNEAQ (reference sequence). CDR3 sequence: CASSHRGQQQETQYF. The CDR3 bases are TGTGCCAGCAGCCACAGGGGGCAACAGCAGGAGACCCAGTACTTC.

In DNA, the CDR3 is TGTGCCACCACTGCGGTCGGGACAGGTGACTACGAGCAGTACTTC. Residues: CATTAVGTGDYEQYF. The chain recombines TRBV28 with TRBJ2-7; TRBD1 agrees at 8 bases. The CDR3 sequence is 15 residues long. Germline-derived CDR1 and CDR2 are MDHEN and SYDVKM. The junction had 14 bases not matched to a gene; V was cut back by 10 bases and J by 3 bases.

As regards this clone: Compared with germline, one end of the junction differs, possibly owing to a read error. The chain's CDR3 is CASTYQEQFF. The CDR3 DNA reads TGTGCCAGCACTTACCAGGAGCAGTTCTTC. The V gene is TRBV6-5, the J gene TRBJ2-1, with D unresolved. CDR3 length: 10 amino acids. Germline lookup yields CDR1 MNHEY and CDR2 SVGAGI.

This clone is a singleton in its sample. This chain joins TRBV9 and TRBJ1-6; possible D gene TRBD1, 6 bases. The germline V and J ends were trimmed by 0 bases and 7 bases, with 17 bases remaining between them. This CDR3 comprises 17 residues. Germline V gives CDR1 SGDLS, CDR2 YYNGEE. This CDR3 reads CASSVGPLQGPNSPLHF. CDR3 coding DNA: TGTGCCAGCAGCGTAGGCCCTTTACAGGGTCCCAATTCACCCCTCCACTTT.

The chain is built from TRBV6-1 and TRBJ2-1; D uncertain. This CDR3 has 14 amino acids. Trimming left V 3 bases short and J 7 bases short, with 13 bases between. CDR1 and CDR2 from the germline V gene are MNHNS and SASEGT. The DNA of the CDR3 is TGTGCCAGCAGTGAGCAACCCGTCCAGAATGAGCAGTTCTTC. This gives the protein CASSEQPVQNEQFF.

J is TRBJ1-5 and V is TRBV4-1, with a possible D match to TRBD1 (5 bases). The V end lost 3 bases, the J end lost 4 bases, and 13 bases lay between the germline ends. The CDR3 loop spans 15 amino acids. CDR1 and CDR2 from the germline V gene are MGHRA and YSYEKL. The CDR3 spells CASSHDGGGNQPQHF. Here the CDR3 DNA reads TGCGCCAGCAGCCATGACGGGGGGGGGAATCAGCCCCAGCATTTT.

This clone was detected only a few times. V and J are TRBV28 and TRBJ2-1; TRBD2 matches at 10 bases. Per germline, CDR1 MDHEN and CDR2 SYDVKM. V lost 6 bases, J lost 8 bases, and 16 bases stayed unmatched. The CDR3 has 17 residues. CDR3 in amino acids: CASSPPSGSVVNDEQFF. The CDR3 DNA reads as TGTGCCAGCAGCCCCCCTAGCGGGAGTGTCGTTAACGATGAGCAGTTCTTC.

J is TRBJ2-3 and V is TRBV19; TRBD2 matches at 9 bases. Trimming cost V 8 bases and J 4 bases; bases outside gene matches: 19. Germline assignment: CDR1 LNHDA and CDR2 SQIVND (reference sequence). The CDR3 totals 18 residues. The CDR3 loop is CASSSGAKRLTKPDTQYF. In nucleotides, the CDR3 is TGTGCCAGTTCTAGCGGGGCAAAAAGGCTGACGAAACCAGATACGCAGTATTTT.

The rearrangement uses TRBV28 and TRBJ2-1; D unclear. Per germline, CDR1 MDHEN and CDR2 SYDVKM. Trimming removed 5 bases from V and 4 bases from J, with 6 bases in between. The CDR3 contains 12 residues. CDR3 residues: CASSGRYNEQFF. The DNA of the CDR3 is TGTGCCAGCAGTGGCAGGTACAATGAGCAGTTCTTC.

The V and J genes are TRBV7-9 and TRBJ1-4; 7 nucleotides match TRBD1. Looked up from germline, CDR1 is SEHNR and CDR2 is FQNEAQ (reference sequence). The CDR3 loop spans 18 amino acids. J lost 4 bases, V lost 4 bases, and 15 bases had no gene match. The DNA for the CDR3 is TGTGCCAGCAGCTCAACAGGGGCGAGGATTCCCGATAATGAAAAACTGTTTTTT. This sequence encodes CASSSTGARIPDNEKLFF.

The chain has TRBV30 and TRBJ1-5; TRBD1 might be the D (6 bases). This CDR3 spans 15 amino acids. The germline V and J ends were trimmed by 2 bases and 2 bases, with 13 bases remaining between them. Germline V lookup: CDR1 GTSNPN, CDR2 SVGIG (reference sequence). The CDR3 nucleotides read TGTGCCTGGAGTCTCAGGGGATTCGGCAATCAGCCCCAGCATTTT. Translation: CAWSLRGFGNQPQHF.

The gene calls are TRBV9 and TRBJ2-1; 12 bases are shared with TRBD1. J gave up 8 bases and V 0 bases, and 6 bases lay outside the gene matches. The CDR3 spans 16 residues. From germline, CDR1 is SGDLS and CDR2 YYNGEE. CDR3 sequence: CASSVVGTGGLDEQFF. CDR3 DNA sequence: TGTGCCAGCAGCGTAGTGGGGACAGGGGGCTTGGATGAGCAGTTCTTC.

V is TRBV18 and J is TRBJ2-7; TRBD2 matches 9 bases. The germline V gene has CDR1 KGHSH and CDR2 LQKENI. V shed 4 bases and J 7 bases; nucleotides not matched to a gene: 14. The CDR3 runs 16 residues. CDR3 sequence (DNA): TGTGCCAGCTCACGACTGGGCCGCGGGGGGGCTGGGGAGCAGTACTTC. Protein product: CASSRLGRGGAGEQYF.

CDR3 in DNA: TGTGCCAGCAGCAAAGTTGGCGGGGGGCGATTCGGGACAGATACGCAGTATTTT. This codes for CASSKVGGGRFGTDTQYF. The chain combines TRBV21-1 with TRBJ2-3; the table's D call TRBD2 went unverified against the DNA. TRBV21-1 is a documented pseudogene. This CDR3 contains 18 residues.

J is TRBJ2-2 and V is TRBV28, with TRBD2 matching 11 bases. V shed 6 bases and J 2 bases; nucleotides not matched to a gene: 11. This CDR3 is built from 18 residues. From germline, CDR1 is MDHEN and CDR2 SYDVKM. CDR3 sequence reads: CASSDLKGTSGNTGELFF. CDR3 DNA: TGTGCCAGCAGCGATTTAAAGGGGACTAGCGGCAACACCGGGGAGCTGTTTTTT.

The chain uses TRBV29-1 and TRBJ1-2; D is undetermined. V lost 5 bases to trimming and J lost 5 bases, with 9 bases between them. The CDR3 runs to 11 residues. Germline CDR1 SQVTM, CDR2 ANQGSEA. The CDR3 bases are TGCAGCGTTCGGGGATTATATGGCTACACCTTC. Amino acid sequence: CSVRGLYGYTF.